A single sample is the source of the 21 T cell receptor beta chains below, sequenced in a study of blood T cell repertoires in COVID-19. The table came from immunoSEQ multiplex PCR; TCRdb's copy has only in-frame clones and leaves some out. The top ten hold around 2.1% of the sample, which has about 400,000 clones, roughly 86% seen once. The sequenced material came from PBMCs or T cells enriched from blood (not recorded which). Receptors were obtained from a woman aged 40 to 50 with acute COVID-19.

The V and J genes are TRBV18 and TRBJ2-1, with D possibly TRBD1 on 5 matching bases. Germline CDR1 and CDR2: KGHSH and LQKENI. The V gene lost 1 base and the J gene lost 8 bases, with 6 bases spanning the gap. The CDR3 extends over 12 amino acids. This CDR3 is CASSPQGDEQFF. For the CDR3, the DNA is TGTGCCAGCTCACCACAAGGGGATGAGCAGTTCTTC.

The J gene is TRBJ2-2, the V gene TRBV5-1, with D maybe TRBD1 (8 bases). Germline V gene data show CDR1 as SGHRS and CDR2 as YFSETQ. Trimming stripped 4 bases from V and 5 bases from J, with 15 bases between. CDR3 size: 15 residues. CDR3 sequence: CASSQDRGGTGELFF. The CDR3, as DNA: TGCGCCAGCAGCCAAGACAGGGGAGGGACCGGGGAGCTGTTTTTT.

The chain joins TRBV5-1 to TRBJ1-1; TRBD1 might be the D (6 bases). Germline V gives CDR1 SGHRS, CDR2 YFSETQ. The CDR3 is 12 amino acids. V was pared by 4 bases and J by 6 bases, with 10 bases between. The CDR3 is CASSMTGAEAFF. As DNA, the CDR3 is TGCGCCAGCAGCATGACAGGAGCTGAAGCTTTCTTT.

The V gene is TRBV6-2 or TRBV6-3, the J gene TRBJ1-4; D may be TRBD1 (5 bases). This CDR3 is 14 amino acids long. With 4 bases removed from V and 3 bases from J, the gap between germline ends came to 9 bases. CDR1 and CDR2 from the germline V gene are MNHEY and SVGEGT. The CDR3 loop is CASSSGDANEKLFF. The DNA of the CDR3 is TGTGCCAGCAGTTCGGGGGACGCTAATGAAAAACTGTTTTTT.

The V gene is TRBV10-3, the J gene TRBJ2-7; the D gene is possibly TRBD1 (5 bases). V dropped 5 bases and J dropped 0 bases, with 14 bases sitting between them. From germline, CDR1 is ENHRY and CDR2 SYGVKD. This CDR3 has 15 amino acids. The CDR3 nucleotides read TGTGCCATCAGTCCACGGACATCCTCCTCCTACGAGCAGTACTTC. This gives the protein CAISPRTSSSYEQYF.

The rearrangement links TRBV12-3 or TRBV12-4 to TRBJ1-1, with unresolved D. V was trimmed by 2 bases and J by 0 bases, leaving 4 bases between them. There are 13 residues in the CDR3. CDR3 amino acids: CASSLLMNTEAFF. DNA for the CDR3: TGTGCCAGCAGTTTATTAATGAACACTGAAGCTTTCTTT.

The gene calls are TRBV10-3 and TRBJ1-1; possible D gene TRBD1, 6 bases. Germline V gene lookup returns CDR1 ENHRY and CDR2 SYGVKD. Trimming took off 0 bases at V and 1 base at J, with 18 bases between the two ends. The CDR3 has 18 amino acids. Written as DNA, the CDR3 is TGTGCCATCAGTGAGTCAAAGCTTCCCCGGGACACGAACACTGAAGCTTTCTTT. It is translated as CAISESKLPRDTNTEAFF.

The chain is built from TRBV5-6 and TRBJ1-5; 10 bases align to TRBD1. The V segment lost 4 bases and the J segment 0 bases; nucleotides outside the gene matches: 1. This CDR3 has 15 amino acids. Germline lookup yields CDR1 SGHDT and CDR2 YYEEEE. The CDR3 DNA reads TGTGCCAGCAGCCGGGACAGGGGTAGCAATCAGCCCCAGCATTTT. Its protein is CASSRDRGSNQPQHF.

This rearrangement joins TRBV3-1 (or the pseudogene TRBV3-2) to TRBJ1-2; D possibly corresponds to TRBD1 (6 bases). Germline V lookup: CDR1 LGHDT, CDR2 YNNKEL (reference sequence). Trimming shortened V by 3 bases and J by 6 bases, and 11 bases separated the two germline ends. The CDR3 extends over 13 amino acids. CDR3: CASSQGEGDGYTF. CDR3 in DNA: TGTGCCAGCAGCCAGGGTGAGGGGGATGGCTACACCTTC.

This sequence joins TRBV7-8 and TRBJ1-2, with D possibly matching TRBD1 (6 bases). The germline CDR1 and CDR2 sequences are SGHVS and FQNEAQ. The CDR3 length is 14 residues. V was pared by 5 bases and J by 3 bases, with 13 bases between. This chain's CDR3 is CASSARQVDYGYTF. The CDR3 DNA sequence: TGTGCCAGCAGCGCGAGACAGGTGGACTATGGCTACACCTTC.

The chain has TRBV9 and TRBJ1-1; the D gene is possibly TRBD1 (5 bases). Germline V gives CDR1 SGDLS, CDR2 YYNGEE. This CDR3 contains 14 residues. The V and J ends lost 4 bases and 1 base respectively, with 11 bases between them. The CDR3 region is CASSWGLQNTEAFF. In DNA, the CDR3 is TGTGCCAGCAGCTGGGGACTCCAGAACACTGAAGCTTTCTTT. Full variable domain (missing parts from reference TRBV9 and TRBJ1-1): DSGVTQTPKHLITATGQRVTLRCSPRSGDLSVYWYQQSLDQGLQFLIQYYNGEERAKGNILERFSAQQFPDLHSELNLSSLELGDSALYFCASSWGLQNTEAFFGQGTRLTVV.

The chain has TRBV5-1 and TRBJ2-5; 7 positions match TRBD2. The germline V gene has CDR1 SGHRS and CDR2 YFSETQ. After removal of 3 bases from V and 3 bases from J, the junction contained 8 bases not matched to a gene. The CDR3 is made up of 15 amino acids. As DNA, the CDR3 is TGCGCCAGCAGCTCCCCTAGCGGACCAGAAGAGACCCAGTACTTC. Its protein product is CASSSPSGPEETQYF.

The V gene is TRBV2, the J gene TRBJ2-7; D is unclear. Germline CDR1 is SNHLY and CDR2 is FYNNEI. CDR3 size: 12 residues. Trimming took off 6 bases at V and 3 bases at J, with 9 bases between the two ends. This chain's CDR3 is CASRYSLYEQYF. As DNA, the CDR3 is TGTGCCAGCAGGTACAGCCTCTACGAGCAGTACTTC.

A few counts support this clone. J is TRBJ1-6 and V is TRBV4-1; a possible D gene is TRBD1 (5 bases). Germline V gene lookup returns CDR1 MGHRA and CDR2 YSYEKL. The ends were cut back, 1 base at V and 8 bases at J, with 12 bases in the middle. The CDR3 is made up of 15 amino acids. CDR3 DNA: TGCGCCAGCAGCCAAGCCTGGACAAACGATTCACCCCTCCACTTT. It translates to CASSQAWTNDSPLHF.

This clone has only one observation. This rearrangement joins TRBV7-9 to TRBJ1-2; 9 bases align to TRBD1. The germline V gene encodes CDR1 SEHNR and CDR2 FQNEAQ (reference sequence). Trimming removed 2 bases from V and 5 bases from J; junction bases left unmatched: 3. The CDR3 has 14 residues. The CDR3 here is CASSLRDRDYGYTF. Here the CDR3 DNA reads TGTGCCAGCAGCTTACGGGACAGGGATTATGGCTACACCTTC. Filled out from reference TRBV7-9 and TRBJ1-2, the complete variable domain reads DTGVSQNPRHKITKRGQNVTFRCDPISEHNRLYWYRQTLGQGPEFLTYFQNEAQLEKSRLLSDRFSAERPKGSFSTLEIQRTEQGDSAMYLCASSLRDRDYGYTFGSGTRLTVV.

In DNA, the CDR3 is TGCGCCAGCAGCCAAGCCTTCAGTTCCTATGGCTACACCTTC. Protein product: CASSQAFSSYGYTF. This sequence joins TRBV4-1 and TRBJ1-2; no firm D call. The CDR3 totals 14 residues. Germline V lookup: CDR1 MGHRA, CDR2 YSYEKL. The ends were cut back, 1 base at V and 4 bases at J, with 10 bases in the middle.

This chain connects TRBV5-1 to TRBJ1-2, with a weak D call TRBD1 (5 bases). The CDR3 totals 13 residues. CDR1 and CDR2 from the germline V gene are SGHRS and YFSETQ. Trimming pared 0 bases from V and 5 bases from J, leaving 8 bases between. CDR3 in DNA: TGCGCCAGCAGCTTGGTGGCAGGGTATGGCTACACCTTC. Encoded protein: CASSLVAGYGYTF. The whole variable domain, remainder taken from reference TRBV5-1 and TRBJ1-2, is KAGVTQTPRYLIKTRGQQVTLSCSPISGHRSVSWYQQTPGQGLQFLFEYFSETQRNKGNFPGRFSGRQFSNSRSEMNVSTLELGDSALYLCASSLVAGYGYTFGSGTRLTVV.

The rearrangement joins TRBV19 to TRBJ1-6; D not certain. The CDR3 length is 15 residues. Trimming cost V 3 bases and J 7 bases, with 13 bases left between them. Germline CDR1 LNHDA, CDR2 SQIVND (reference sequence). The CDR3, as DNA: TGTGCCAGTAGTATCCAGACAACTCTCAATTCACCCCTCCACTTT. It yields the protein CASSIQTTLNSPLHF.

V and J are TRBV27 and TRBJ2-7; D remains ambiguous. The germline V gene encodes CDR1 MNHEY and CDR2 SMNVEV (reference sequence). CDR3 length equals 13 residues. The V end lost 2 bases, the J end lost 2 bases, and 7 bases lay between the germline ends. The chain's CDR3 is CASSLAVPYEQYF. CDR3 nucleotides: TGTGCCAGCAGTTTAGCAGTCCCCTACGAGCAGTACTTC.

The rearrangement uses TRBV11-2 and TRBJ1-1; unclear D gene. Trimming removed 5 bases at V and 1 base at J, with 8 bases between. CDR1 and CDR2 from the germline V gene are SGHAT and FQNNGV. CDR3 size: 13 residues. CDR3 sequence reads: CASSISGNTEAFF. The CDR3 DNA is TGTGCCAGCAGCATCAGTGGGAACACTGAAGCTTTCTTT.

This chain joins TRBV4-2 and TRBJ1-6; TRBD1 might be the D (5 bases). The CDR3 is 15 amino acids. Germline V gives CDR1 LGHNA, CDR2 YNFKEQ. Trimming stripped 0 bases from V and 8 bases from J, with 11 bases between. The CDR3 nucleotides are TGTGCCAGCAGCCAAGAGGGCAGGGTGGATTCACCCCTCCACTTT. It encodes CASSQEGRVDSPLHF.